The rows below give T cell receptor beta chains drawn from one sample of a study of blood T cell repertoires in COVID-19. Clones were read by immunoSEQ multiplex PCR, and TCRdb kept only the in-frame ones, dropping some. The data contain approximately 220,000 clones, 83% of them seen just once; the ten biggest clones take up approximately 3.8%. Sequences were obtained from PBMCs or T cells enriched from blood (not recorded which). The receptor source for this set is a middle-aged woman who had been exposed to COVID-19. Each CDR3 is given with its conserved first and last residue. D genes are given only for firm matches.

TRBV5-1	TRBD2	TRBJ2-1	CASSPFAGGDYNEQFF	TGCGCCAGCAGCCCCTTTGCGGGGGGGGACTACAATGAGCAGTTCTTC
TRBV5-1	.	TRBJ1-2	CASSLVREPANYGYTF	TGCGCCAGCAGCTTGGTTAGGGAGCCCGCTAACTATGGCTACACCTTC
TRBV6-2/TRBV6-3	.	TRBJ1-5	CASSYHRTEGNQPQHF	TGTGCCAGCAGTTACCACCGGACAGAAGGCAATCAGCCCCAGCATTTT
TRBV29-1	.	TRBJ1-4	CSARPGVNEKLFF	TGCAGCGCAAGACCGGGGGTTAATGAAAAACTGTTTTTT
TRBV11-2	.	TRBJ2-7	CASSPGWSYEQYF	TGTGCCAGCAGCCCCGGTTGGTCCTACGAGCAGTACTTC
TRBV5-4	.	TRBJ1-1	CASSLWSGAHTEAFF	TGTGCCAGCAGCTTATGGAGTGGGGCCCACACTGAAGCTTTCTTT
TRBV7-8	TRBD1	TRBJ2-1	CASSLGGQGFEEQFF	TGTGCCAGCAGTTTAGGGGGACAGGGGTTTGAAGAGCAGTTCTTC
TRBV4-1	.	TRBJ2-1	CASSQDVSYEQFF	TGCGCCAGCAGCCAAGATGTTAGCTATGAGCAGTTCTTC
TRBV10-3	.	TRBJ2-7	CAIKTGSEAYEQYF	TGTGCCATCAAGACGGGGTCTGAGGCCTACGAGCAGTACTTC
TRBV12-3/TRBV12-4	TRBD2	TRBJ2-1	CASSPGTTNEQFF	TGTGCCAGCAGTCCAGGGACTACCAATGAGCAGTTCTTC
TRBV4-3	.	TRBJ1-5	CASSQEPGSNQPQHF	TGCGCCAGCAGCCAAGAGCCAGGGAGCAATCAGCCCCAGCATTTT
TRBV7-8	.	TRBJ2-2	CASSLARGNANTGELFF	TGTGCCAGCAGCTTAGCGCGCGGGAACGCGAACACCGGGGAGCTGTTTTTT